The clone carrying this T cell receptor (beta chain) showed up many times. Its specificity is unknown. This specimen belongs to a study of CD8 T cells in ankylosing spondylitis. General study findings and limits: Researchers reportedly found disease-linked clones significantly enriched in matched ankylosing spondylitis synovial fluid. A TCR beta motif of several highly homologous variants appeared characteristic of ankylosing spondylitis blood.

With 7 bases removed from V and 0 bases from J, the gap between germline ends came to 12 bases. The CDR3 has 14 amino acids. Germline V gene lookup returns CDR1 SGDLS and CDR2 YYNGEE. Making the TCR beta libraries involved quantitative 5'-RACE with molecular barcodes. TCRdb used MiXCR to reprocess the 5' RACE reads, holding one entry per CDR3 protein. The sample has 10,000 to 15,000 distinct CDR3 sequences, about 2.7% seen once. The receptor's source is a male donor with ankylosing spondylitis or in good health (not recorded which). This rearrangement joins TRBV9 to TRBJ2-3, with a tentative D call TRBD2 (6 bases). Material for sequencing was blood, either unsorted or a sorted T cell fraction (not recorded which). In DNA form, the CDR3 reads TGTGCCAGCGGTTCGGGGGATAGCACAGATACGCAGTATTTT. Amino acid sequence: CASGSGDSTDTQYF. Complete variable domain (other parts from reference TRBV9 and TRBJ2-3): DSGVTQTPKHLITATGQRVTLRCSPRSGDLSVYWYQQSLDQGLQFLIQYYNGEERAKGNILERFSAQQFPDLHSELNLSSLELGDSALYFCASGSGDSTDTQYFGPGTRLTVL.